The 9 T cell receptor beta chains in this list originate from one sample, sequenced in a study of blood T cell repertoires in COVID-19. Data came from immunoSEQ multiplex PCR; TCRdb stores just in-frame clones and leaves some out. The table has under 200,000 clones, around 82% seen once. Sequenced sample: PBMCs or T cells enriched from blood (not recorded which). The origin of the receptors is a woman between 55 and 75 years old with acute COVID-19.

The genes are TRBV7-8 and TRBJ2-7; D is unclear. Germline lookup yields CDR1 SGHVS and CDR2 FQNEAQ. V shed 1 base and J shed 1 base, with 11 bases lying between them. CDR3 length: 15 amino acids. The DNA of the CDR3 is TGTGCCAGCAGCTTAGAGCAGGCTCTGTCCTACGAGCAGTACTTC. Its protein product is CASSLEQALSYEQYF.

V is TRBV6-1 and J is TRBJ1-2; D possibly corresponds to TRBD1 (5 bases). CDR1 and CDR2 (germline): MNHNS, SASEGT. The CDR3 length is 14 residues. The germline V and J ends were trimmed by 0 bases and 8 bases, with 13 bases remaining between them. Here the CDR3 reads CASSEAWQEGGYTF. The CDR3, as DNA: TGTGCCAGCAGTGAAGCGTGGCAGGAGGGGGGCTACACCTTC.

The chain uses TRBV19 and TRBJ2-6; D may be TRBD1 (5 bases). CDR1 is LNHDA and CDR2 is SQIVND in the germline V gene (reference sequence). There are 15 residues in the CDR3. V lost 3 bases and J lost 5, with 11 bases in between. In DNA form, the CDR3 reads TGTGCCAGTAGTATCAGGGTTCATAGGGCCAACGTCCTGACTTTC. This encodes CASSIRVHRANVLTF.

This clone appeared a few times. The chain has TRBV5-1 and TRBJ1-1; D gene unclear. This CDR3 spans 14 amino acids. Trimming shortened V by 3 bases and J by 5 bases, and 14 bases separated the two germline ends. The germline V gene encodes CDR1 SGHRS and CDR2 YFSETQ. The CDR3 sequence: CASSWGASGTEAFF. DNA of the CDR3: TGCGCCAGCAGCTGGGGTGCATCGGGGACTGAAGCTTTCTTT. The entire variable domain, with the rest obtained from reference TRBV5-1 and TRBJ1-1, is as follows: KAGVTQTPRYLIKTRGQQVTLSCSPISGHRSVSWYQQTPGQGLQFLFEYFSETQRNKGNFPGRFSGRQFSNSRSEMNVSTLELGDSALYLCASSWGASGTEAFFGQGTRLTVV.

This sequence joins TRBV19 and TRBJ2-2; 8 bases line up with TRBD2. Trimming removed 7 bases from V and 5 bases from J; junction bases left unmatched: 6. This CDR3 has 14 residues. CDR1 and CDR2 from the germline V gene are LNHDA and SQIVND (reference sequence). The CDR3 region has the DNA TGTGCCAGTAACGGGGGGGCTGAGACCGGGGAGCTGTTTTTT. Translated: CASNGGAETGELFF.

This clone was detected once. Being one base from a much bigger clone, this may be a read error. Other DNA sequences within the sample encode an identical CDR3. The chain combines TRBV7-2 with TRBJ2-5; D gene uncertain. The length of the CDR3 is 12 residues. Germline CDR1 is SGHTA and CDR2 is FQGNSA. The ends were cut back, 2 bases at V and 5 bases at J, with 6 bases in the middle. The CDR3 DNA reads TGTGCCAGCAGCTTAAATCGGGAGACCCAGTACTTC. Amino acids: CASSLNRETQYF.

This clone was counted only a few times. This rearrangement joins TRBV7-9 to TRBJ2-7; D gene ambiguous. Germline lookup yields CDR1 SEHNR and CDR2 FQNEAQ (reference sequence). There are 13 residues in the CDR3. Trimming removed 0 bases from V and 5 bases from J, with 8 bases in between. CDR3 in DNA: TGTGCCAGCAGCTTAGCTCGCCCTAACGAGCAGTACTTC. Encoded protein: CASSLARPNEQYF.

The J gene is TRBJ2-3, the V gene TRBV7-2; 12 bases are shared with TRBD2. Germline V gene lookup returns CDR1 SGHTA and CDR2 FQGNSA. The CDR3 extends over 15 amino acids. J gave up 7 bases and V 6 bases, and 8 bases lay outside the gene matches. For the CDR3, the DNA is TGTGCCAGCAGTCCAACTAGCGGGGGGCCAAATACGCAGTATTTT. Translated, it gives CASSPTSGGPNTQYF.

V gene TRBV5-6 combines with J gene TRBJ2-3; 7 bases match TRBD2. After removal of 4 bases from V and 2 bases from J, the junction contained 10 bases not matched to a gene. Germline V gene lookup returns CDR1 SGHDT and CDR2 YYEEEE. This CDR3 region has 16 residues. CDR3 sequence: CASSPRGVGNTDTQYF. The CDR3 region has the DNA TGTGCCAGCAGCCCCCGGGGGGTGGGGAACACAGATACGCAGTATTTT.